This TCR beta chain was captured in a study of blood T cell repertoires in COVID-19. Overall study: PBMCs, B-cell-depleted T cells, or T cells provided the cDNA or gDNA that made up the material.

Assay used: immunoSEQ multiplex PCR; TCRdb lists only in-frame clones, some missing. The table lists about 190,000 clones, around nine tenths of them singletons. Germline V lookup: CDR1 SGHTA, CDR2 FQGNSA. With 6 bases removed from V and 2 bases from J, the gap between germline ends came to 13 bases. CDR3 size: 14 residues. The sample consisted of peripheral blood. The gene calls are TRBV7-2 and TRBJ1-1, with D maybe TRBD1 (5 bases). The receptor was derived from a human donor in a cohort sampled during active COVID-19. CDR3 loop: CASSTMTANTEAFF. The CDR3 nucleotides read TGTGCCAGCAGTACAATGACAGCCAACACTGAAGCTTTCTTT.